The clone carrying this T cell receptor beta chain has only a few counts. The data were obtained in a study of T cell clones after liver transplantation. Background on the study: Pre-transplant mixed lymphocyte reactions yielded third-party-reactive TCRbeta sequences as comparators for graft-donor-reactive sequences.

Unstimulated PBMCs were sorted into CD3+CD4+ and CD3+CD8+ populations. With V trimmed by 6 bases and J by 4 bases, 5 bases remained unmatched. This CDR3 comprises 16 residues. CDR1 WSHSY and CDR2 SAAADI come from the germline V gene. Sequenced by immunoSEQ multiplex PCR; TCRdb stores in-frame clones only, minus some. The sample has fewer than 70,000 clones, about two thirds seen once; the top ten hold over 14%. The material was CD4+ T cells from blood, obtained before liver transplant. This TCR came from a human donor who received a liver transplant. This rearrangement joins TRBV10-2 to TRBJ2-3; 15 bases are a match to TRBD2. In DNA form, the CDR3 reads TGCGCCAGCAGCTTAGGACTAGCGGGGGGGGCAGATACGCAGTATTTT. This translates into CASSLGLAGGADTQYF.